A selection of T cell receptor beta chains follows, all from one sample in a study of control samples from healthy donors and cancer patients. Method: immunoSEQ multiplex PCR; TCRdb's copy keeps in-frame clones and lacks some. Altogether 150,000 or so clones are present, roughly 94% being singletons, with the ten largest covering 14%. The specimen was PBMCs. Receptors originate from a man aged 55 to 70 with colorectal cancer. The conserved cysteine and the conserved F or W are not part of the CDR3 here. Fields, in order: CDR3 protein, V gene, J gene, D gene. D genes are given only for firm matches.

CDR3aa: ASSFGDRDSPLH; v_gene: TRBV5-1; j_gene: TRBJ1-6; d_gene: -
CDR3aa: SVAIGQDSGNTIY; v_gene: TRBV29-1; j_gene: TRBJ1-3; d_gene: -
CDR3aa: AIPMGGWDDNYNEQF; v_gene: TRBV12-2; j_gene: TRBJ2-1; d_gene: -
CDR3aa: ASSIGRQGFYEQY; v_gene: TRBV19; j_gene: TRBJ2-7; d_gene: TRBD1
CDR3aa: ASSVGPGGNYGYT; v_gene: TRBV9; j_gene: TRBJ1-2; d_gene: -
CDR3aa: ASSLDRGSGNTIY; v_gene: TRBV5-4; j_gene: TRBJ1-3; d_gene: TRBD1
CDR3aa: ASGDQGTNYGYT; v_gene: TRBV9; j_gene: TRBJ1-2; d_gene: -
CDR3aa: ASSLAGVGRGLGTEAF; v_gene: TRBV5-1; j_gene: TRBJ1-1; d_gene: -
CDR3aa: ASSLMDLGNEQF; v_gene: TRBV7-9; j_gene: TRBJ2-1; d_gene: -
CDR3aa: ASRDRGHVNTEAF; v_gene: TRBV19; j_gene: TRBJ1-1; d_gene: TRBD1
CDR3aa: ASSLLGPNTEAF; v_gene: TRBV9; j_gene: TRBJ1-1; d_gene: -
CDR3aa: ASSRGGVEDIQY; v_gene: TRBV5-1; j_gene: TRBJ2-4; d_gene: TRBD2
CDR3aa: ASSLTVNTEAF; v_gene: TRBV7-8; j_gene: TRBJ1-1; d_gene: -
CDR3aa: ASSQGSGGGEAF; v_gene: TRBV3-1/TRBV3-2; j_gene: TRBJ1-1; d_gene: TRBD1